Sequencing of this TCR beta chain was carried out in a study of cytomegalovirus exposure and HLA in healthy donors. Notes on the study in general: TCR beta V- and J-gene trimming, according to a later analysis, was linked to a missense DCLRE1C variant. Presence/absence analysis assumed near-uniform sequencing depth across donors.

As to this clone: Its antigen is currently unknown.

V was pared by 3 bases and J by 2 bases, with 7 bases of the junction left unmatched. The CDR3 extends over 15 amino acids. CDR1 is SEHNR, CDR2 FQNEAQ, per germline (reference sequence). PCR amplification relied on 60 Vbeta primers (plus 13 Jbeta primers). The assay was immunoSEQ multiplex PCR, and TCRdb's table has in-frame clones only and misses some. The profile shows around 130,000 clones, about four fifths of them singletons. Input material: PBMCs. This chain uses TRBV7-9 with TRBJ2-7; 7 bases match TRBD2. This clonotype was sampled from a woman aged 40-49 years in good health and CMV-seronegative. The CDR3 region has the DNA TGTGCCAGCAGCTTCATCTCGGGGAGGGCCTACGAGCAGTACTTC. Its protein product is CASSFISGRAYEQYF.